A selection of T cell receptor beta chains follows, all from one sample in a study of cytomegalovirus exposure and HLA in healthy donors. The method was immunoSEQ multiplex PCR; TCRdb's version includes in-frame clones alone and lacks a portion of them. Of 95,000 or so clones listed, under 90% are singletons. The specimen sequenced was PBMCs. These receptors originate from a woman aged 65 to 85 in good health and CMV-seropositive. CDR3s include the opening cysteine and the closing phenylalanine or tryptophan. A D gene is named only where the DNA matches it firmly. Expanded clones get a size class; other rows say once, few or many, or leave the size out.

.	TRBV10-3	.	TRBJ1-2	TGTGCCATCCCGAAGGGAGATGGCTACACCTTC	CAIPKGDGYTF
.	TRBV28	.	TRBJ2-4	TGTGCCAGCAGTACCCCAGGAAACATTCAGTACTTC	CASSTPGNIQYF
.	TRBV12-5	.	TRBJ1-1	TGTGCTAGTGCCAGCAGGGAGGACACTGAAGCTTTCTTT	CASASREDTEAFF
.	TRBV6-5	.	TRBJ2-7	TGTGCCAGCAGCATTGACAGTCTCTACGAGCAGTACTTC	CASSIDSLYEQYF
.	TRBV19	.	TRBJ1-2	TGTGCCAGTAGTATGGACAGAAAGTTTAACTATGGCTACACCTTC	CASSMDRKFNYGYTF
.	TRBV2	.	TRBJ1-5	TGTGCCAGCAGCCAAAGAGTTAATCAGCCCCAGCATTTT	CASSQRVNQPQHF
.	TRBV7-9	.	TRBJ2-2	TGTGCCAGCAGCTTAGCCCTACAGGCCACCGGGGAGCTGTTTTTT	CASSLALQATGELFF
.	TRBV19	few	TRBJ1-2	TGTGCCAGTAGTACCTTAGGAGGGCCCTATGGCTACACCTTC	CASSTLGGPYGYTF
TRBD2	TRBV28	.	TRBJ2-1	TGTGCCAGCAGTTTAGCGGGAGTTGACAATGAGCAGTTCTTC	CASSLAGVDNEQFF
TRBD1	TRBV28	.	TRBJ2-7	TGTGCCACCGGTGTAACAGGACAGGGAGTTCCCTACGAGCAGTACTTC	CATGVTGQGVPYEQYF
.	TRBV15	few	TRBJ1-2	TGTGCCACCAGACCGGCAGGGGAGAGGTATGGCTACACCTTC	CATRPAGERYGYTF